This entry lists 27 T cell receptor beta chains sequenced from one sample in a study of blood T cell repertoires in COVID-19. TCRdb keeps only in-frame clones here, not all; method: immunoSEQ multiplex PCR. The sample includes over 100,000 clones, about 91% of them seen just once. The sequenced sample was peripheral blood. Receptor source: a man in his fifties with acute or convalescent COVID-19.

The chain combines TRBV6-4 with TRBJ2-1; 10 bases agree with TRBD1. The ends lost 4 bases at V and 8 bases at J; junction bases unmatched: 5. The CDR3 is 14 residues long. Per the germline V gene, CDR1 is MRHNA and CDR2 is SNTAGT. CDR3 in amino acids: CASSVGTGADEQFF. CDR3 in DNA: TGTGCCAGCAGTGTCGGGACAGGGGCCGATGAGCAGTTCTTC.

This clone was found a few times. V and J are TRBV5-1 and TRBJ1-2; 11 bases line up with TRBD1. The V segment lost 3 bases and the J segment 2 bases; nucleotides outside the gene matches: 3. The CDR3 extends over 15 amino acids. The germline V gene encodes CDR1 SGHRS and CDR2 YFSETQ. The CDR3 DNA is TGCGCCAGCAGCTCCGGACAGGGGGCCAACTATGGCTACACCTTC. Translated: CASSSGQGANYGYTF.

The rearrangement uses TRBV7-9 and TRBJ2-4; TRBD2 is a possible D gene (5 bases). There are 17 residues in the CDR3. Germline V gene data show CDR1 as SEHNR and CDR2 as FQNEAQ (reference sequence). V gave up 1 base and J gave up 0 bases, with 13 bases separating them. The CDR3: CASSLGRTLLAKNIQYF. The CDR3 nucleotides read TGTGCCAGCAGCTTAGGACGGACTCTTTTAGCCAAAAACATTCAGTACTTC.

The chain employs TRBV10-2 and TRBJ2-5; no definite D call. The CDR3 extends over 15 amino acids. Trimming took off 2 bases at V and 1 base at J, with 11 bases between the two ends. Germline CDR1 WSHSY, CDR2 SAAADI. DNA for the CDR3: TGCGCCAGCAGTGAGGAACAGCTGGCCCAAGAGACCCAGTACTTC. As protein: CASSEEQLAQETQYF.

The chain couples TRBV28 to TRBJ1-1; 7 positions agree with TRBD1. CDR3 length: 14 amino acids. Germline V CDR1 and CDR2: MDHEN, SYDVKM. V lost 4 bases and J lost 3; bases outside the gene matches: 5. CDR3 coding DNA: TGTGCCAGCAGTTCGGGACAGTTCCACACTGAAGCTTTCTTT. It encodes CASSSGQFHTEAFF.

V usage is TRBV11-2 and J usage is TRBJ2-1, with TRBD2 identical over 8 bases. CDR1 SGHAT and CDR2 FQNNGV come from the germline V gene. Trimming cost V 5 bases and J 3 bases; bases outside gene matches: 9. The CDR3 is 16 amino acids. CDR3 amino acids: CASSLTGGRGYNEQFF. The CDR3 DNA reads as TGTGCCAGCAGCCTGACGGGGGGGCGCGGCTACAATGAGCAGTTCTTC.

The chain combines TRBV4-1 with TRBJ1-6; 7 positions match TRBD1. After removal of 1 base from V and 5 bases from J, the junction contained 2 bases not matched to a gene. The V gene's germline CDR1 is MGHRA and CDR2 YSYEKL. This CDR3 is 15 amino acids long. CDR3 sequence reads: CASSQGGQNNSPLHF. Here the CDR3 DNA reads TGCGCCAGCAGCCAAGGGGGACAGAATAATTCACCCCTCCACTTT.

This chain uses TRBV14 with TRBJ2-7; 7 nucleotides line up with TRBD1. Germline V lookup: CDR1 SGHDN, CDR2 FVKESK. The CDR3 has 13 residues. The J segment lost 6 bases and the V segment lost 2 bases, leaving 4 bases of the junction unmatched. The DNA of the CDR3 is TGTGCCAGCAGCCAATTCGAGGGGGCCGAGCAGTACTTC. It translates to CASSQFEGAEQYF.

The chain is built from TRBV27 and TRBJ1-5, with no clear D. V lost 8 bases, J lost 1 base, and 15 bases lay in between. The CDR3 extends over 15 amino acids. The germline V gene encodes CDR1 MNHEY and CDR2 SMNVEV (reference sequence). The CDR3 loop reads CASAPTPGSNQPQHF. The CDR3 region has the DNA TGTGCCAGCGCCCCAACTCCAGGCAGCAATCAGCCCCAGCATTTT.

This CDR3 is CASSINVSPGNEQFF. The CDR3 nucleotides read TGTGCCAGTAGTATAAACGTTTCCCCGGGCAATGAGCAGTTCTTC. This chain connects TRBV19 to TRBJ2-1; D is unclear. This CDR3 has 15 residues. Per germline, CDR1 LNHDA and CDR2 SQIVND (reference sequence). The germline V and J ends were trimmed by 2 bases and 6 bases, with 14 bases remaining between them.

CDR3 in DNA: TGTGCCAGCAGCCTTATGACCGCGGGAGGGGGCACAGATACGCAGTATTTT. It yields the protein CASSLMTAGGGTDTQYF. The rearrangement uses TRBV5-4 and TRBJ2-3, with 9 bases fitting TRBD2. Germline CDR1 is SGHNT and CDR2 is YYREEE (reference sequence). The trim removed 4 bases at V and 1 base at J, leaving 10 bases unmatched. This CDR3 has 17 amino acids.

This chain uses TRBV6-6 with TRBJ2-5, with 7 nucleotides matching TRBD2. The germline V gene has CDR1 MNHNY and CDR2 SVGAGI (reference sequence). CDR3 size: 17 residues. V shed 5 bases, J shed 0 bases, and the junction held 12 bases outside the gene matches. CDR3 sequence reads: CASSPRDAGGYQETQYF. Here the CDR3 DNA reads TGTGCCAGCAGTCCACGGGACGCCGGGGGGTACCAAGAGACCCAGTACTTC.

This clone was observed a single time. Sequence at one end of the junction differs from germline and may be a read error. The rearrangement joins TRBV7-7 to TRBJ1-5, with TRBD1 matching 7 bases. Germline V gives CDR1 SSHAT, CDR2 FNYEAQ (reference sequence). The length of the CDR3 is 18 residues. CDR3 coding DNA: TGTGCTAGCAGCCTATCCGATGAGGGGGCGAGGGGCAATCAGCCCCAGCATTTT. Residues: CASSLSDEGARGNQPQHF.

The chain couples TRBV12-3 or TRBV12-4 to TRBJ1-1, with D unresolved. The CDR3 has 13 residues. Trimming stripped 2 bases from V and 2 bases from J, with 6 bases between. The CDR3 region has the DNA TGTGCCAGCAGTTTACAGGCTAACACTGAAGCTTTCTTT. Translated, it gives CASSLQANTEAFF.

CDR3 DNA: TGTGCCAGCAGTACTACCGGGACAGGGGGACCGAACACTGAAGCTTTCTTT. Translated: CASSTTGTGGPNTEAFF. This chain connects TRBV11-2 to TRBJ1-1; 11 positions match TRBD1. Unmatched junction bases numbered 10, after V lost 6 bases and J lost 1 base. The CDR3 sequence is 17 residues long. CDR1 is SGHAT and CDR2 is FQNNGV in the germline V gene.

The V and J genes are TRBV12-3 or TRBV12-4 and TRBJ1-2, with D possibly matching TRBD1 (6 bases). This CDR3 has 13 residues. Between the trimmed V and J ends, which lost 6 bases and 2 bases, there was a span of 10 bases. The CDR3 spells CASRDRENYGYTF. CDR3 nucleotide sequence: TGTGCCAGCAGGGACAGAGAGAACTATGGCTACACCTTC.

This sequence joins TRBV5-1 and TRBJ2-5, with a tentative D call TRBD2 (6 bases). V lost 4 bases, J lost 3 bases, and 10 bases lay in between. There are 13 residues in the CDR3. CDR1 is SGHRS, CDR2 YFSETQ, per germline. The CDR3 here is CASSTLAEETQYF. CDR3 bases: TGCGCCAGCAGCACCTTAGCGGAAGAGACCCAGTACTTC.

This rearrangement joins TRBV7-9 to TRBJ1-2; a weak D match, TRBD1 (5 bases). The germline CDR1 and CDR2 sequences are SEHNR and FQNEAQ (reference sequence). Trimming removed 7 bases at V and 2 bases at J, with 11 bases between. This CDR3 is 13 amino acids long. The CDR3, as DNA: TGTGCCAGCACCCCGGACACGAACTATGGCTACACCTTC. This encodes CASTPDTNYGYTF.

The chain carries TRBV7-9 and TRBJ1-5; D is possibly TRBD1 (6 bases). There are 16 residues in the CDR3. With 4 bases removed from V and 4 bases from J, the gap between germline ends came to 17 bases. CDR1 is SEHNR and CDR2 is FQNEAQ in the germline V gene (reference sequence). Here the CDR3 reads CASSSPRFTGNQPQHF. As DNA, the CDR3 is TGTGCCAGCAGCTCCCCGCGTTTCACAGGGAATCAGCCCCAGCATTTT.

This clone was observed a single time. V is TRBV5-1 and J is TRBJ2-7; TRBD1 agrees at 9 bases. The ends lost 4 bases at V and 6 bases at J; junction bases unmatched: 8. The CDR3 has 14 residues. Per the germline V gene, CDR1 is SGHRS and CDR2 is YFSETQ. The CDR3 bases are TGCGCCAGCAGCCCCCGAGGGACAGGGACCGAGCAGTACTTC. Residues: CASSPRGTGTEQYF.

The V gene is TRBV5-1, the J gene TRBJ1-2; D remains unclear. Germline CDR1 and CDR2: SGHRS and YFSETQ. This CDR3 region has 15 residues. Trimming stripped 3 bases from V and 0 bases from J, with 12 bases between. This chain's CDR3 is CASSSGGLSNYGYTF. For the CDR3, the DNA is TGCGCCAGCAGCTCGGGAGGCCTTTCTAACTATGGCTACACCTTC.

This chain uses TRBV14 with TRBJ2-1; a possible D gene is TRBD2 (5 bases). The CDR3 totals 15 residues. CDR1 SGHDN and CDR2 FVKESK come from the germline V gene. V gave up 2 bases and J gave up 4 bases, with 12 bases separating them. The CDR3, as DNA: TGTGCCAGCAGCCAACCTTGGACGGGGTACAATGAGCAGTTCTTC. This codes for CASSQPWTGYNEQFF. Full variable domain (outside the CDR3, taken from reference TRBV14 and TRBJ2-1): EAGVTQFPSHSVIEKGQTVTLRCDPISGHDNLYWYRRVMGKEIKFLLHFVKESKQDESGMPNNRFLAERTGGTYSTLKVQPAELEDSGVYFCASSQPWTGYNEQFFGPGTRLTVL.

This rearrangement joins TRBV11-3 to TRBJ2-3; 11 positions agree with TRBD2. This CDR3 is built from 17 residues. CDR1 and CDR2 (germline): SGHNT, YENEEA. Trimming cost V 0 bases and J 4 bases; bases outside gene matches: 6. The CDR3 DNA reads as TGTGCCAGCAGCTTAGATGGGCTAGCGGGGGGTTCAGATACGCAGTATTTT. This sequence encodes CASSLDGLAGGSDTQYF.

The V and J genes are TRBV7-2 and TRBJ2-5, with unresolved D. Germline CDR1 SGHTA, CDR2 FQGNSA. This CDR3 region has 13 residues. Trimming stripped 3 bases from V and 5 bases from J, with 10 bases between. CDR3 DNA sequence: TGTGCCAGCAGCTTGCAGGCTGCGGAGACCCAGTACTTC. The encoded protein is CASSLQAAETQYF.

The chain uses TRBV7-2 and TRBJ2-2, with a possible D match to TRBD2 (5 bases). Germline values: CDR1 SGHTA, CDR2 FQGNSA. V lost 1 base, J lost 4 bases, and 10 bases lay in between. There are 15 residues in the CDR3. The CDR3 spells CASSLDLAATGELFF. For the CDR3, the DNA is TGTGCCAGCAGCTTAGATCTAGCTGCCACCGGGGAGCTGTTTTTT.

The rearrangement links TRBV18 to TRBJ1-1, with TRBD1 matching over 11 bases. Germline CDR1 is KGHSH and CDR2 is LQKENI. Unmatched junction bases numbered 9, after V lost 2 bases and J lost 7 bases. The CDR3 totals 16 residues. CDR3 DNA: TGTGCCAGCTCACCAGGTTTGGGACAGGGGGTCGGTGAAGCTTTCTTT. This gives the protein CASSPGLGQGVGEAFF.

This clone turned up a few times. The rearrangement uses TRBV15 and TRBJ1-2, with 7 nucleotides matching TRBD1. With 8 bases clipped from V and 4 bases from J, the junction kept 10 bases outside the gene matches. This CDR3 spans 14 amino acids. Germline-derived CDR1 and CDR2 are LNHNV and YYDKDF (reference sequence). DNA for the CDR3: TGTGCCACCTCCCCAATCCGGGACAGCTATGGCTACACCTTC. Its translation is CATSPIRDSYGYTF.